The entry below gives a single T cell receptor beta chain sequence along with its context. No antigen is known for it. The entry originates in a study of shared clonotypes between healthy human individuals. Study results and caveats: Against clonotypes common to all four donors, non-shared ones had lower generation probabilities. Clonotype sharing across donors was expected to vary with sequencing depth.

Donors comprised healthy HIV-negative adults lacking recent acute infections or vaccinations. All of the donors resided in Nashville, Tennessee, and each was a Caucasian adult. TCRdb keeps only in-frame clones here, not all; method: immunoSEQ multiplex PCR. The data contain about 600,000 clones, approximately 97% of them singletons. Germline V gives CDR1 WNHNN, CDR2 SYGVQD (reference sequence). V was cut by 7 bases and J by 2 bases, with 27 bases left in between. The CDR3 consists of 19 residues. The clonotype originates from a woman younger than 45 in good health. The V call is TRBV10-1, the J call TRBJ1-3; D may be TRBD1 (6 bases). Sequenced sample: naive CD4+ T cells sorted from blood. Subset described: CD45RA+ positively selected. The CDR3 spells CASNPKGERESLTGNTIYF. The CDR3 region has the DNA TGCGCCAGCAATCCTAAGGGGGAGCGGGAGTCTCTGACTGGAAACACCATATATTTT.